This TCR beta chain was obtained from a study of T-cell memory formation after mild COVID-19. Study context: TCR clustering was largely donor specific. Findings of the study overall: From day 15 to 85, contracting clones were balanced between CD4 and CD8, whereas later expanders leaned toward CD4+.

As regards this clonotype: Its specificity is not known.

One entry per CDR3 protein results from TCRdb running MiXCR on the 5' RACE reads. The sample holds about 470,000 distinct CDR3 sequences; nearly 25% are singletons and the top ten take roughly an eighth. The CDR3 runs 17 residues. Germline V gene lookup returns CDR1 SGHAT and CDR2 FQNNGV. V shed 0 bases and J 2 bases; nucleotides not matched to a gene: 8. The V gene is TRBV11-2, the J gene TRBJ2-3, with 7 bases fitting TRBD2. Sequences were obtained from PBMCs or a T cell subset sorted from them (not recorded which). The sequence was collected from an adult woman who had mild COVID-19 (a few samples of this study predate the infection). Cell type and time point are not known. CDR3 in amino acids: CASSLDLFGLVTDTQYF. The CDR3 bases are TGTGCCAGCAGCTTAGATCTGTTCGGACTAGTCACAGATACGCAGTATTTT.